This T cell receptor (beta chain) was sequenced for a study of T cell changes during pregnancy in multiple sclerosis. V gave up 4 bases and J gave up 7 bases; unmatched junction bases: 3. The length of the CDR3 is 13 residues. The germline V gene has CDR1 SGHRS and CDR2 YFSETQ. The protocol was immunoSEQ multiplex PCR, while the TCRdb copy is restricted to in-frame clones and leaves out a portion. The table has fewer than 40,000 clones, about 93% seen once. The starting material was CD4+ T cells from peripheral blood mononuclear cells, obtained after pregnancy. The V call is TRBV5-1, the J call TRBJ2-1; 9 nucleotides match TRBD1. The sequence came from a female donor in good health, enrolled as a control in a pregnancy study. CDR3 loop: CASSPGQGNEQFF. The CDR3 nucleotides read TGCGCCAGCAGCCCTGGACAGGGGAATGAGCAGTTCTTC. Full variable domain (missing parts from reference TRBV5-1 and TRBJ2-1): KAGVTQTPRYLIKTRGQQVTLSCSPISGHRSVSWYQQTPGQGLQFLFEYFSETQRNKGNFPGRFSGRQFSNSRSEMNVSTLELGDSALYLCASSPGQGNEQFFGPGTRLTVL.